This T cell receptor (beta chain) was profiled in a study of blood T cell repertoires in COVID-19. Study background: Acute and convalescent COVID-19 samples came from the United States, Italy and Spain. In each case, the material was cDNA or gDNA derived from T cells, B-cell-depleted T cells, or PBMCs.

The germline gives CDR1 LNHNV, CDR2 YYDKDF (reference sequence). This CDR3 contains 16 residues. V lost 3 bases to trimming and J lost 6 bases; unmatched junction nucleotides: 13. Produced via immunoSEQ multiplex PCR; TCRdb's table is partial and in-frame only. Of about 100,000 clones in the sample, roughly nine tenths were seen once. The receptor comes from a man between 50 and 59 years old with active COVID-19. The chain couples TRBV15 to TRBJ2-5; 7 bases are shared with TRBD1. Sequencing used peripheral blood. The DNA of the CDR3 is TGTGCCACCAGCAGGATAGACAGGGTAGTTCAGAAGACCCAGTACTTC. It specifies CATSRIDRVVQKTQYF.